The clone carrying this TCR beta chain was seen a single time. The data were taken from a study of identical twins. One entry per CDR3 protein, called by TCRdb with MiXCR from the 5' RACE reads. The sample includes hundreds of thousands of distinct CDR3 sequences, 21% seen only once; the top ten take over 4%. The J segment lost 4 bases and the V segment lost 6 bases, leaving 10 bases of the junction unmatched. The length of the CDR3 is 15 residues. Germline-derived CDR1 and CDR2 are ENHRY and SYGVKD. In addition, the sample was reused for a study of T cells expressing NK-cell markers.

The chain recombines TRBV10-3 with TRBJ1-1; 8 bases fit TRBD1. Sequencing was performed on PBMCs. The origin of this receptor is a woman aged 18-29 years in good health. The chain's CDR3 is CAISSSGTGGTEAFF. DNA for the CDR3: TGTGCCATCAGCAGTTCCGGGACAGGAGGCACTGAAGCTTTCTTT.